This T cell receptor beta chain was captured by sequencing in a study of T cell repertoires in cytomegalovirus infection. Study-level information: Recently identified HLA-C-restricted and well-studied HLA-B-restricted CMV epitopes were used. Indications came from public TCR beta signatures; they pointed to CMV infection and to a matching HLA type. Findings and caveats of the study: Using cumulative public TCR beta family frequency, the authors identified those who carried CMV together with the relevant HLA. The ex vivo response was dominated by HLA-C-restricted CMV-specific TCR beta clonotypes.

TCRdb itself ran the reads through MiXCR, one entry per CDR3 protein. The sample has hundreds of thousands of distinct CDR3 sequences; roughly 30% are singletons. The CDR3 has 13 residues. Per the germline V gene, CDR1 is SGHRS and CDR2 is YFSETQ. V lost 4 bases and J 6 bases, leaving 10 bases between the germline ends. Points on this clonotype: Its antigen is not known.

The TCR was taken from a human donor in good health (CMV status not recorded). Some clones in this sample may be carry-over from other donors' samples. The chain joins TRBV5-1 to TRBJ2-2; D ambiguous. Sequenced here: cultured CD8+ T cells from PBMCs, sampled from culture after CMV antigen stimulation. The CDR3 sequence is CASSTLGPGELFF. The CDR3 bases are TGCGCCAGCAGCACCCTAGGACCCGGGGAGCTGTTTTTT.